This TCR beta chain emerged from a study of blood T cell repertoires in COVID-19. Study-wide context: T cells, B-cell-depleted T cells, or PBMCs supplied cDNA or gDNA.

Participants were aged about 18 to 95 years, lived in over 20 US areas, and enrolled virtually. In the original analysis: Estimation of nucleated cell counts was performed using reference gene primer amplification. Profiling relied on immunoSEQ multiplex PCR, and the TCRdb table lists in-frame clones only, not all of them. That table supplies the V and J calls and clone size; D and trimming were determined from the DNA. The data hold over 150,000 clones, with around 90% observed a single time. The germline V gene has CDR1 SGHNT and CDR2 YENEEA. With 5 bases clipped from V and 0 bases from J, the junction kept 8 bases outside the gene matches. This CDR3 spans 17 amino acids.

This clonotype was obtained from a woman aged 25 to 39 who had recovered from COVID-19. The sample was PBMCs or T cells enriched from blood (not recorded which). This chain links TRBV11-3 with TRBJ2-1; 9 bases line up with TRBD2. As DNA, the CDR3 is TGTGCCAGCAGCCGGCGGGCTAGCGGGATCTCCTACAATGAGCAGTTCTTC. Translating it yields CASSRRASGISYNEQFF.